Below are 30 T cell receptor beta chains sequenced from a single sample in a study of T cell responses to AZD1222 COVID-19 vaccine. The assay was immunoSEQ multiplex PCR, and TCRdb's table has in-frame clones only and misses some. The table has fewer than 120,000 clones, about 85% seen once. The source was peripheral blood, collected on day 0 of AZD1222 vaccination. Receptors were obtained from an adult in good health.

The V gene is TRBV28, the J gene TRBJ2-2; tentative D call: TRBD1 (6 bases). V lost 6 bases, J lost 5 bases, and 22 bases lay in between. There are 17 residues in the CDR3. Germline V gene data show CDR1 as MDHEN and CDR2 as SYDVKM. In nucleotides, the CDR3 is TGTGCCAGCAGAAAATGGTCTGTGGGCAGGGGAACCGGGGAGCTGTTTTTT. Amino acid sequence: CASRKWSVGRGTGELFF.

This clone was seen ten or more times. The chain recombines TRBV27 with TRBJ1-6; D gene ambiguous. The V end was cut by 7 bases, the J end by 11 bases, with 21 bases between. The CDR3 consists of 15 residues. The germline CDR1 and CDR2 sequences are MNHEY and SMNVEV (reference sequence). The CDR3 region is CASTLNGEGTTPLHF. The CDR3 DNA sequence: TGTGCCAGCACCCTGAACGGGGAGGGTACGACACCCCTCCACTTT.

Written as DNA, the CDR3 is TGTGCCAGCTCACCCGACAGGGCCCCTGGATCACCCCTCCACTTT. Translation gives CASSPDRAPGSPLHF. The chain recombines TRBV18 with TRBJ1-6; 7 positions agree with TRBD1. V dropped 3 bases and J dropped 10; count of bases not matched to a gene: 9. CDR3 length equals 15 residues. Germline V gene sequence: CDR1 KGHSH, CDR2 LQKENI.

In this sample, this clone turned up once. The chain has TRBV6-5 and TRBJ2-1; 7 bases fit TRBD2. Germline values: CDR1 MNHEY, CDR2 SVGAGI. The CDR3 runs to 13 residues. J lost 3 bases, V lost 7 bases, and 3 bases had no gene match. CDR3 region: CASTRTSYNEQFF. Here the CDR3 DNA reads TGTGCCAGCACCAGGACTAGCTACAATGAGCAGTTCTTC.

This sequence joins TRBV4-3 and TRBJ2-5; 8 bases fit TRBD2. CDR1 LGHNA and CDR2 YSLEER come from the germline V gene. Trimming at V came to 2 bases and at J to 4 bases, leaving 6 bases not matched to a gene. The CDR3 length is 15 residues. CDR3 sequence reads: CASSQSGLARETQYF. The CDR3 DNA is TGCGCCAGCAGCCAATCTGGACTAGCAAGAGAGACCCAGTACTTC.

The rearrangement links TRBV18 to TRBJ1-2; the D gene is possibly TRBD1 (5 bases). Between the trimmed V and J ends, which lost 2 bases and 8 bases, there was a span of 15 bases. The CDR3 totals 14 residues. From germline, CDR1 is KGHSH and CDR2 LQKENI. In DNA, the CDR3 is TGTGCCAGCTCACCAACTGGGGACCGAGCGGGCTACACCTTC. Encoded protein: CASSPTGDRAGYTF.

DNA for the CDR3: TGCGCCAGCATTGTTCGGCCCGGTATCCCCCTAGGCGAGCAGTACTTC. It codes for CASIVRPGIPLGEQYF. The V and J genes are TRBV5-1 and TRBJ2-7; D is unclear. The germline V and J ends were trimmed by 6 bases and 6 bases, with 25 bases remaining between them. Germline V CDR1 and CDR2: SGHRS, YFSETQ. This CDR3 is 16 amino acids long.

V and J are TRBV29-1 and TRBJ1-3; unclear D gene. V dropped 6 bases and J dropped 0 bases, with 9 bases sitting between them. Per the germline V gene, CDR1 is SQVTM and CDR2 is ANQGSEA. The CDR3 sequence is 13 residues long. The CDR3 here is CSVETASGNTIYF. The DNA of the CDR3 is TGCAGCGTGGAGACGGCCTCTGGAAACACCATATATTTT.

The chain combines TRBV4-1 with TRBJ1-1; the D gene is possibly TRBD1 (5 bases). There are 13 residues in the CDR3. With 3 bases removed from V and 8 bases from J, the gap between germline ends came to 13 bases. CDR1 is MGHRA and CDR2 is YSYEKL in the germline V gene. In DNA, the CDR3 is TGCGCCAGCAGCCACGTATGGACACCCGAAGCTTTCTTT. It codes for CASSHVWTPEAFF.

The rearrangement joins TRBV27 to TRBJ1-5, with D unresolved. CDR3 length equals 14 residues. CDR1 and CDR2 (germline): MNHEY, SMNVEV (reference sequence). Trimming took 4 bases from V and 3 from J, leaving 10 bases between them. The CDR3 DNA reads TGTGCCAGCAGTTCCCTATCGTCCAATCAGCCCCAGCATTTT. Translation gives CASSSLSSNQPQHF.

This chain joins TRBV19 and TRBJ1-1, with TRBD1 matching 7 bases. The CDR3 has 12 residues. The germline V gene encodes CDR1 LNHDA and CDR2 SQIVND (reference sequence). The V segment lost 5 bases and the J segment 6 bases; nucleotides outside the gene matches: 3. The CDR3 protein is CASSGQAAEAFF. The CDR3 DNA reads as TGTGCCAGTAGTGGACAGGCTGCTGAAGCTTTCTTT.

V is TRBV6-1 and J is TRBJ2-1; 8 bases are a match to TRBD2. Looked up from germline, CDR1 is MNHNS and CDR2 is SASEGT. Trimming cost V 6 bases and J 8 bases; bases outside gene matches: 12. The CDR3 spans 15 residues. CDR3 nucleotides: TGTGCCAGCAGACCGACCGGGACTAGAACCGATGAGCAGTTCTTC. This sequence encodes CASRPTGTRTDEQFF.

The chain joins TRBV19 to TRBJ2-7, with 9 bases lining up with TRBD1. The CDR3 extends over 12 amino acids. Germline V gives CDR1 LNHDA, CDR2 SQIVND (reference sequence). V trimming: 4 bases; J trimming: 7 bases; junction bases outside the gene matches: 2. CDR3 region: CASSSGQGEQYF. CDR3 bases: TGTGCCAGTAGTAGCGGACAGGGGGAGCAGTACTTC.

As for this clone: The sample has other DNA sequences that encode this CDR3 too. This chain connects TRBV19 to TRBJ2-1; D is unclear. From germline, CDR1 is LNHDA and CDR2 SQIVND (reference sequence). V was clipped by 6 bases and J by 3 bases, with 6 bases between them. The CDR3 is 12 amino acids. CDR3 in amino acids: CASSIVYNEQFF. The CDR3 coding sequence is TGTGCCAGTAGCATCGTCTACAATGAGCAGTTCTTC.

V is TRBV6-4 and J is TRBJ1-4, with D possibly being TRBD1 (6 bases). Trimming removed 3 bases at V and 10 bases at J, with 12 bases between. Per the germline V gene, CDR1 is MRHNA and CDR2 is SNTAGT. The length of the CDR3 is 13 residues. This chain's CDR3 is CASSENRAGKLFF. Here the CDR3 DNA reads TGTGCCAGCAGTGAGAACAGGGCCGGAAAACTGTTTTTT.

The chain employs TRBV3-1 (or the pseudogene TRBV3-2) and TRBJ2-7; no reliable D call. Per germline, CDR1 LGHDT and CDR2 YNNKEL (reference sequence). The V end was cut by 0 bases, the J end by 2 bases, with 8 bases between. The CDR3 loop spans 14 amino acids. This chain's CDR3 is CASSQDFVTYEQYF. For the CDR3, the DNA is TGTGCCAGCAGCCAAGACTTCGTTACCTACGAGCAGTACTTC.

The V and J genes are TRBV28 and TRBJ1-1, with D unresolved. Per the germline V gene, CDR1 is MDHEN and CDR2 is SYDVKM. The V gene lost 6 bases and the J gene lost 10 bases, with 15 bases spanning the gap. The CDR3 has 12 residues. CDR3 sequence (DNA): TGTGCCAGCAGCCACTTACAGAGTCTAGCTTTCTTT. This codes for CASSHLQSLAFF.

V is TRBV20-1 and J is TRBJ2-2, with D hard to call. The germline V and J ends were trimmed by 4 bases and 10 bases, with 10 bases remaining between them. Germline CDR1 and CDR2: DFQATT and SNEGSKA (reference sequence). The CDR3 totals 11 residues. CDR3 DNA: TGCAGTGCTATGAGGCAGCAGGAGCTGTTTTTT. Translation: CSAMRQQELFF.

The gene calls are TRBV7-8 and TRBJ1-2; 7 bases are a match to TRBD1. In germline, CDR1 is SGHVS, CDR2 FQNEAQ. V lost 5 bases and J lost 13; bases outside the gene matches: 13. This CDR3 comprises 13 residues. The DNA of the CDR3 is TGTGCCAGCAGCGACTCATTAAGGACAGGCGTCACCTTC. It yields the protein CASSDSLRTGVTF.

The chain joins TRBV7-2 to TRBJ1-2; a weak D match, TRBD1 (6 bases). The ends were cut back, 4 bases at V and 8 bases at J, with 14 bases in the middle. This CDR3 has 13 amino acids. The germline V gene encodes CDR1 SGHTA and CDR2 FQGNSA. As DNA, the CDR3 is TGTGCCAGCAGCTACAGGGATAGAGAAGGCTACACCTTC. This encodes CASSYRDREGYTF.

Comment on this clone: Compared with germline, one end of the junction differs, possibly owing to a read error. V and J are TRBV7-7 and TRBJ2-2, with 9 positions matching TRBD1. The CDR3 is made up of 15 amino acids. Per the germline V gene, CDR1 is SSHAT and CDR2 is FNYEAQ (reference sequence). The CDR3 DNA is TGTGCTAGCAGCATCGGGACAGGGAAAGGCGGGGAGCTGTTTTTT. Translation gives CASSIGTGKGGELFF.

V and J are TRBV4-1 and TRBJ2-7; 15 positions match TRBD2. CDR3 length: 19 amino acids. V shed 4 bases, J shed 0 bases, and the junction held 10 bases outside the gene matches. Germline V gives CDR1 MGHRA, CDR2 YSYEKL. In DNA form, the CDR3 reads TGCGCCAGCAGCCGTCCTCCGGGACTAGCGGGAGGAAGCTCCTACGAGCAGTACTTC. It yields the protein CASSRPPGLAGGSSYEQYF.

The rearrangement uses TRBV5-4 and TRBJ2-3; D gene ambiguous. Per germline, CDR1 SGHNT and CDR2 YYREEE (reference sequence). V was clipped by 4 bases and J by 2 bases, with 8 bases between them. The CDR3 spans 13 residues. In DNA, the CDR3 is TGTGCCAGCAGCAATGGACCCACAGATACGCAGTATTTT. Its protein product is CASSNGPTDTQYF. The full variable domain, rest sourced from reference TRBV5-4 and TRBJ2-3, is ETGVTQSPTHLIKTRGQQVTLRCSSQSGHNTVSWYQQALGQGPQFIFQYYREEENGRGNFPPRFSGLQFPNYSSELNVNALELDDSALYLCASSNGPTDTQYFGPGTRLTVL.

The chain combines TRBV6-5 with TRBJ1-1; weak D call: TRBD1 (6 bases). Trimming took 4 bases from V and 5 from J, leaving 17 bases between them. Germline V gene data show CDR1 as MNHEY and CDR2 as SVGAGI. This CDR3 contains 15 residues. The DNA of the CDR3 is TGTGCCAGCAGTTTCCGCCAGGGGTGGCGGACTGAAGCTTTCTTT. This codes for CASSFRQGWRTEAFF.

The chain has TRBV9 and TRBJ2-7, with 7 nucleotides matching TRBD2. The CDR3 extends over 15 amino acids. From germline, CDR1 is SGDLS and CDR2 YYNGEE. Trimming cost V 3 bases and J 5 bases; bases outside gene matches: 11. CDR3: CASSGGGMTSHEQYF. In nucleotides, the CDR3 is TGTGCCAGCAGCGGTGGGGGAATGACTAGCCACGAGCAGTACTTC.

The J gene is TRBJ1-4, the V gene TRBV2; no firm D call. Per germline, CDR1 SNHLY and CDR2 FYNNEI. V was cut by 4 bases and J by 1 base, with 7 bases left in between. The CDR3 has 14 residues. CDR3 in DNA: TGTGCCAGCAGTGTGGGCAGAACTAATGAAAAACTGTTTTTT. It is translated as CASSVGRTNEKLFF.

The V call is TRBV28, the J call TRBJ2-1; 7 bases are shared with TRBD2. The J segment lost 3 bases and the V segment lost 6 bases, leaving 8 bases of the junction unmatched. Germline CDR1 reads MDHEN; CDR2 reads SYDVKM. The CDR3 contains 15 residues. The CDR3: CASRGRGTNYNEQFF. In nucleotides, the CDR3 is TGTGCCAGCAGGGGGAGGGGCACCAACTACAATGAGCAGTTCTTC. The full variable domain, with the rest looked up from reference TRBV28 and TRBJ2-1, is DVKVTQSSRYLVKRTGEKVFLECVQDMDHENMFWYRQDPGLGLRLIYFSYDVKMKEKGDIPEGYSVSREKKERFSLILESASTNQTSMYLCASRGRGTNYNEQFFGPGTRLTVL.

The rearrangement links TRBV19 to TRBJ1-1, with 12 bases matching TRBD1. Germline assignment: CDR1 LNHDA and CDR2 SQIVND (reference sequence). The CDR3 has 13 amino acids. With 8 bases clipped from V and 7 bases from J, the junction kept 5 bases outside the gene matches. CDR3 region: CASAGTGGYEAFF. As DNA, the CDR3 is TGTGCCAGTGCGGGGACAGGGGGCTATGAAGCTTTCTTT. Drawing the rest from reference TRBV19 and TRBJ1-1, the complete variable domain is DGGITQSPKYLFRKEGQNVTLSCEQNLNHDAMYWYRQDPGQGLRLIYYSQIVNDFQKGDIAEGYSVSREKKESFPLTVTSAQKNPTAFYLCASAGTGGYEAFFGQGTRLTVV.

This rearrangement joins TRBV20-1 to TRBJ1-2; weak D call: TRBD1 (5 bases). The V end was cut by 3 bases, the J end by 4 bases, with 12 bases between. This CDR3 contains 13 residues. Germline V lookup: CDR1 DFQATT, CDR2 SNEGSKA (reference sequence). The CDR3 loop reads CSASEQGGYGYTF. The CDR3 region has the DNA TGCAGTGCTAGTGAGCAGGGAGGCTATGGCTACACCTTC.

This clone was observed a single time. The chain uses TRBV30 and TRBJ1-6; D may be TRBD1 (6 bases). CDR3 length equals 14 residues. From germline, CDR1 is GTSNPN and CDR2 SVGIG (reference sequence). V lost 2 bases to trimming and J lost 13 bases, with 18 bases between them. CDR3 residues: CAWSPISGGGPLHF. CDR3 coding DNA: TGTGCCTGGAGTCCCATTAGTGGGGGCGGCCCCCTCCACTTT.